This T cell receptor (beta chain) was sequenced for a study of shared T cell receptors in the human thymus (dated by TCRdb to the early 2020s). For the wider study: The study investigated the way shared, self-reactive T-cell receptor alpha chains are produced in the human thymus.

Its CDR3 holds 14 amino acids, cysteine through phenylalanine. Of all the DNA, just the CDR3 is kept, 42 bases in frame from base 1. CDR1 and CDR2 are drawn from the germline V gene: LGHNT, FRNRAP. V is pruned by 0 bases and J by 12 bases, leaving 4 bases of the junction without a gene match. The method was the immunoSEQ multiplex PCR assay. Sourced from immuneACCESS, this table was stored by TCRdb with only in-frame sequences that have V and J called. A share of the clones is absent; for the studies checked, an unresolved V gene accounts for under half, and the remainder has no known explanation. This sample comprises 640,000 or so clones, about 87% of them detected only once. The ten largest clones represent about 0.0094% of the sample. This clone appeared a single time. Its antigen target is currently unknown. No per-base quality is available; no much larger clone lies one base away. The sample also formed part of further work on human thymus T cells. Taken from the second paper: In Finland, the donors were immunologically healthy infants who were having open corrective cardiac surgery for congenital heart defects. Thymus tissue was collected as surgical resects that were removed during corrective cardiac surgery. Both the thymic and the peripheral blood repertoires appeared to show biased V and J gene segment usage. According to the related research, thymic TCR repertoires were highly overlapping among unrelated individuals. The study used about eight infant thymus samples plus four related peripheral blood samples to characterize TCR alpha and beta repertoires. Donor ages ranged from about 6 to 244 days, and the cohort comprised roughly 6 male and a couple of female infants. Thymocytes were released mechanically from tissue and stored at -70 °C as pellets of about 8.5-31 million cells. A QIAsymphony instrument was used to extract genomic DNA from frozen cell pellets. Using the immunoSEQ multiplex PCR assay, the TCRB and TCRAD loci were amplified from a standardized quantity of quality-controlled genomic DNA. The V(D)J region was spanned by amplicons of a length sufficient to cover the CDR3 and to identify V and J genes. The commercial immunoSEQ service was used to sequence amplicons on an Illumina platform. Primer bias and sequencing errors were corrected as previously described, and TCRAD and TCRB definitions were based on the IMGT database. Analysis of the repertoires was done with immunoSEQ Analyzer 3.0 and VDJTools and included basic statistics, V/J segment usage, diversity estimates, rarefaction and pairwise overlap. Diversity was estimated using the Chao1, ChaoE, Efron-Thisted, Shannon and inverse Simpson indices, and was also estimated on datasets down-sampled to the size of the smallest sample. For repertoire overlap, CDR3 nucleotide sequence, V gene and J gene had to match strictly, and clustering was done by Jaccard-based multidimensional scaling. Thymus samples yielded on average about 810,000 unique TCRB clonotypes, compared with 75,000 to 85,000 from blood samples.

This receptor was identified in a boy less than two years old with a congenital heart defect. Donor details come from another sample of the same person, matched by shared clones. The rearranged chain carries TRBV12-5 and TRBJ2-1, with TRBD2 identical over 11 junction bases. The source material was thymocytes. The CDR3 protein sequence reads: CASGLVVAGGTQFF. The DNA reads TGTGCTAGTGGTTTGGTTGTAGCGGGAGGGACGCAGTTCTTC.